This is a list of T cell receptor beta chains from one sample in a study of graft-versus-host responses after intestinal transplantation. No antigen has been assigned to these receptors. Generated by immunoSEQ multiplex PCR, the TCRdb table keeps only in-frame clones and is missing some. Of about 90,000 clones listed, 80% to 95% are singletons. Here the sequenced sample was unstimulated CD8+ T cells sorted from spleen or lymph node cells, taken before intestinal transplant. These receptors all stem from a human donor who received an intestinal transplant. Both conserved end residues are part of each CDR3. The D gene is left open where the match is weak. Some rows mark clone size as missing; the rest say once, few, many or name a class of expanded clone.

d_gene: -; v_gene: TRBV19; abundance: -; j_gene: TRBJ2-1; CDR3nt: TGTGCCAGTTTTTCGCGCGGTGAGCAGTTCTTC; CDR3aa: CASFSRGEQFF
d_gene: -; v_gene: TRBV4-2; abundance: -; j_gene: TRBJ1-1; CDR3nt: TGTGCCAGCAGCTACACAGGGTTGCCTTTCTTT; CDR3aa: CASSYTGLPFF
d_gene: TRBD1; v_gene: TRBV5-6; abundance: -; j_gene: TRBJ1-1; CDR3nt: TGTGCCAGCAGCTTGTCGGAACCCGGGACAGGGGACGAAGCTTTCTTT; CDR3aa: CASSLSEPGTGDEAFF
d_gene: TRBD2; v_gene: TRBV6-1; abundance: -; j_gene: TRBJ2-1; CDR3nt: TGTGCCAGCAGTGTGTTACCGGGACTAGCGGGAGAGAGCTCCTACAATGAGCAGTTCTTC; CDR3aa: CASSVLPGLAGESSYNEQFF
d_gene: -; v_gene: TRBV27; abundance: -; j_gene: TRBJ1-2; CDR3nt: TGTGCCAGCAGTTTAGCGGGAGGGGCTGAAGGCTACACCTTC; CDR3aa: CASSLAGGAEGYTF
d_gene: TRBD1; v_gene: TRBV7-2; abundance: -; j_gene: TRBJ2-7; CDR3nt: TGTGCCAGCAGCTTCCTCGGGACAGCAAACTACGAGCAGTACTTC; CDR3aa: CASSFLGTANYEQYF
d_gene: -; v_gene: TRBV5-1; abundance: -; j_gene: TRBJ1-5; CDR3nt: TGCGCCAGCAGCTTGGACGGACTGTATAGCAATCAGCCCCAGCATTTT; CDR3aa: CASSLDGLYSNQPQHF
d_gene: -; v_gene: TRBV6-5; abundance: -; j_gene: TRBJ1-2; CDR3nt: TGTGCCAGCAGTTTGAGAGCTAACTATGGCTACACCTTC; CDR3aa: CASSLRANYGYTF
d_gene: TRBD2; v_gene: TRBV29-1; abundance: -; j_gene: TRBJ2-7; CDR3nt: TGCAGCGTTGAAGTGGCGGGGGCCTACGAGCAGTACTTC; CDR3aa: CSVEVAGAYEQYF
d_gene: TRBD1; v_gene: TRBV4-1; abundance: once; j_gene: TRBJ1-1; CDR3nt: TGCGCCAGCAGCCAACAAACGTACAGGGGCATGAACACTGAAGCTTTCTTT; CDR3aa: CASSQQTYRGMNTEAFF
d_gene: -; v_gene: TRBV27; abundance: -; j_gene: TRBJ1-2; CDR3nt: TGTGCCAGCCTCCGCGGGGGTTCTGGCTACACCTTC; CDR3aa: CASLRGGSGYTF
d_gene: -; v_gene: TRBV5-1; abundance: -; j_gene: TRBJ1-1; CDR3nt: TGCGCCAGCAGCTTGGGTTGGACAGCGAACACTGAAGCTTTCTTT; CDR3aa: CASSLGWTANTEAFF
d_gene: -; v_gene: TRBV13; abundance: once; j_gene: TRBJ2-1; CDR3nt: TGTGCCAGCAGCCCGAGCAATGAGCAGTTCTTC; CDR3aa: CASSPSNEQFF
d_gene: -; v_gene: TRBV19; abundance: -; j_gene: TRBJ2-7; CDR3nt: TGTGCCAGTATAGGTTTGGAGGGGCCATCCTACGAGCAGTACTTC; CDR3aa: CASIGLEGPSYEQYF
d_gene: -; v_gene: TRBV30; abundance: -; j_gene: TRBJ2-1; CDR3nt: TGTGCCTGGAGCCTCGGCGGGGGCCCCAATGAGCAGTTCTTC; CDR3aa: CAWSLGGGPNEQFF
d_gene: -; v_gene: TRBV19; abundance: -; j_gene: TRBJ1-5; CDR3nt: TGTGCCAGTAGTATAGGGGGGCGTGAGCCCCAGCATTTT; CDR3aa: CASSIGGREPQHF
d_gene: TRBD2; v_gene: TRBV28; abundance: -; j_gene: TRBJ2-7; CDR3nt: TGTGCCAGCAGTTTCCGGATAGCGGGAACATCCTACGAGCAGTACTTC; CDR3aa: CASSFRIAGTSYEQYF
d_gene: TRBD2; v_gene: TRBV7-9; abundance: -; j_gene: TRBJ2-2; CDR3nt: TGTGCCAGCAGCCTCCGGACTAGCGGGAGTCGAACCGGGGAGCTGTTTTTT; CDR3aa: CASSLRTSGSRTGELFF
d_gene: TRBD2; v_gene: TRBV19; abundance: -; j_gene: TRBJ2-2; CDR3nt: TGTGCCAGTAGTATCGGAGTAGCGGGGGGTCCAACCGGGGAGCTGTTTTTT; CDR3aa: CASSIGVAGGPTGELFF
d_gene: -; v_gene: TRBV12-5; abundance: -; j_gene: TRBJ2-7; CDR3nt: TGTGCTAGTGGTTTACTCTACTACGAGCAGTACTTC; CDR3aa: CASGLLYYEQYF
d_gene: TRBD2; v_gene: TRBV9; abundance: -; j_gene: TRBJ2-1; CDR3nt: TGTGCCAGCAGCGTAGCTACTAGCGGGGGAGCGCCGGTCTTCTTC; CDR3aa: CASSVATSGGAPVFF
d_gene: -; v_gene: TRBV12-5; abundance: -; j_gene: TRBJ2-4; CDR3nt: TGTGCTAGTGGTTTCAATGTATGGGGAGGGGGAGGACTAGAAGGAAACATTCAGTACTTC; CDR3aa: CASGFNVWGGGGLEGNIQYF
d_gene: -; v_gene: TRBV6-6; abundance: -; j_gene: TRBJ1-1; CDR3nt: TGTGCCAGCAGTTATTGGGGGGATAGCACTGAAGCTTTCTTT; CDR3aa: CASSYWGDSTEAFF
d_gene: -; v_gene: TRBV9; abundance: -; j_gene: TRBJ2-7; CDR3nt: TGTGCCAGCAGCGTAGGACAGGGAGGCTACGAGCAGTACTTC; CDR3aa: CASSVGQGGYEQYF
d_gene: TRBD1; v_gene: TRBV14; abundance: -; j_gene: TRBJ1-2; CDR3nt: TGTGCCAGCAGCCAAGATTGGACAGGGCGAGGTGGCTACACCTTC; CDR3aa: CASSQDWTGRGGYTF
d_gene: TRBD1; v_gene: TRBV5-1; abundance: -; j_gene: TRBJ2-7; CDR3nt: TGCGCCAGCAGTGCCCCGGGACAGTCTTACGAGCAGTACTTC; CDR3aa: CASSAPGQSYEQYF
d_gene: -; v_gene: TRBV6-1; abundance: -; j_gene: TRBJ2-1; CDR3nt: TGTGCCAGCACTACCAACCGACTAGTTATCAATGAGCAGTTCTTC; CDR3aa: CASTTNRLVINEQFF
d_gene: TRBD1; v_gene: TRBV9; abundance: once; j_gene: TRBJ1-1; CDR3nt: TGTGCCAGCAGCCTAGGGACAGGGTGGAACACTGAAGCTTTCTTT; CDR3aa: CASSLGTGWNTEAFF
d_gene: TRBD1; v_gene: TRBV2; abundance: -; j_gene: TRBJ1-2; CDR3nt: TGTGCCAGCAGTGATGAGACAGGGGGAGCGGCCTATGGCTACACCTTC; CDR3aa: CASSDETGGAAYGYTF
d_gene: -; v_gene: TRBV19; abundance: -; j_gene: TRBJ1-1; CDR3nt: TGTGCCAGTAGTATATCACTATTAGCTTTCTTT; CDR3aa: CASSISLLAFF
d_gene: -; v_gene: TRBV10-3; abundance: few; j_gene: TRBJ1-5; CDR3nt: TGTGCCATCGGGGGCAGTAGCAATCAGCCCCAGCATTTT; CDR3aa: CAIGGSSNQPQHF
d_gene: TRBD2; v_gene: TRBV15; abundance: -; j_gene: TRBJ2-2; CDR3nt: TGTGCCACCAGCACATTAGCGGGGGGGCGGACCGGGGAGCTGTTTTTT; CDR3aa: CATSTLAGGRTGELFF
d_gene: TRBD1; v_gene: TRBV10-3; abundance: -; j_gene: TRBJ1-2; CDR3nt: TGTGCCACCAGCAGTCACAGGGGGAAAAACTGGTACTATGGCTACACCTTC; CDR3aa: CATSSHRGKNWYYGYTF
d_gene: -; v_gene: TRBV30; abundance: -; j_gene: TRBJ2-7; CDR3nt: TGTGCCTGGAATGGGTGGTCTAGCGCCTACGAGCAGTACTTC; CDR3aa: CAWNGWSSAYEQYF
d_gene: -; v_gene: TRBV5-1; abundance: once; j_gene: TRBJ2-5; CDR3nt: TGCGCCAGCAGCTTGACAGGAGAGACCCAGTACTTC; CDR3aa: CASSLTGETQYF
d_gene: -; v_gene: TRBV28; abundance: -; j_gene: TRBJ2-1; CDR3nt: TGTGCCAGCAGTCCTTGGGGGACTGGGAATGAGCAGTTCTTC; CDR3aa: CASSPWGTGNEQFF
d_gene: -; v_gene: TRBV5-4; abundance: -; j_gene: TRBJ2-3; CDR3nt: TGTGCCAGCAGCTTTTGGGGGGTTAACACAGATACGCAGTATTTT; CDR3aa: CASSFWGVNTDTQYF
d_gene: -; v_gene: TRBV4-2; abundance: -; j_gene: TRBJ1-6; CDR3nt: TGTGCCAGCAGCCAAAATACCGGGACACCAGATAATTCACCCCTCCACTTT; CDR3aa: CASSQNTGTPDNSPLHF
d_gene: TRBD2; v_gene: TRBV18; abundance: once; j_gene: TRBJ2-1; CDR3nt: TGTGCCAGCTCACCAGTGGCGGGGGGGCGCGACAATGAGCAGTTCTTC; CDR3aa: CASSPVAGGRDNEQFF
d_gene: -; v_gene: TRBV5-5; abundance: -; j_gene: TRBJ2-7; CDR3nt: TGTGCCAGCAGCTTTGAGGAAGGCTCCTACGAGCAGTACTTC; CDR3aa: CASSFEEGSYEQYF
d_gene: TRBD1; v_gene: TRBV5-1; abundance: once; j_gene: TRBJ2-2; CDR3nt: TGCGCCAGCAGCTCCGGGACAGCCGTGTCTCTCGGGGAGCTGTTTTTT; CDR3aa: CASSSGTAVSLGELFF
d_gene: -; v_gene: TRBV28; abundance: -; j_gene: TRBJ1-4; CDR3nt: TGTGCCAGCAGTGACCGGACAGAAAATGAAAAACTGTTTTTT; CDR3aa: CASSDRTENEKLFF
d_gene: -; v_gene: TRBV10-1; abundance: -; j_gene: TRBJ2-3; CDR3nt: TGCGCCAGCTCCCTAGATGGAGATACGCAGTATTTT; CDR3aa: CASSLDGDTQYF
d_gene: TRBD2; v_gene: TRBV5-8; abundance: -; j_gene: TRBJ2-5; CDR3nt: TGTGCCAGCAGTCCGGGACTAGCGGATCAAGAGACCCAGTACTTC; CDR3aa: CASSPGLADQETQYF
d_gene: -; v_gene: TRBV19; abundance: -; j_gene: TRBJ2-4; CDR3nt: TGTGCCAGTAGTATAAATCAGGGTGGCATTCAGTACTTC; CDR3aa: CASSINQGGIQYF
d_gene: -; v_gene: TRBV7-8; abundance: once; j_gene: TRBJ2-1; CDR3nt: TGTGCCAGCAGCTTAGACCCGTTCCGTAGCTTTGATGAGCAGTTCTTC; CDR3aa: CASSLDPFRSFDEQFF
d_gene: -; v_gene: TRBV15; abundance: -; j_gene: TRBJ2-1; CDR3nt: TGTGCCACCAGCAGCCGGGGGGCCGACAATGAGCAGTTCTTC; CDR3aa: CATSSRGADNEQFF
d_gene: TRBD1; v_gene: TRBV6-1; abundance: -; j_gene: TRBJ2-7; CDR3nt: TGTGCCAGCAGTCTTAAAGGGACAGGGAATAACGAGCAGTACTTC; CDR3aa: CASSLKGTGNNEQYF
d_gene: -; v_gene: TRBV19; abundance: few; j_gene: TRBJ2-6; CDR3nt: TGTGCCAGTAGTATGGGGGGTTTGGCCAACGTCCTGACTTTC; CDR3aa: CASSMGGLANVLTF
d_gene: TRBD1; v_gene: TRBV27; abundance: -; j_gene: TRBJ1-5; CDR3nt: TGTGCCAGCAGTTGGACAGGTAGTCAGCCCCAGCATTTT; CDR3aa: CASSWTGSQPQHF
d_gene: -; v_gene: TRBV4-1; abundance: once; j_gene: TRBJ2-7; CDR3nt: TGCGTCAGCAGCCTCAGGACGGGAGCCTCCTACGAGCAGTACTTC; CDR3aa: CVSSLRTGASYEQYF
d_gene: TRBD1; v_gene: TRBV7-9; abundance: -; j_gene: TRBJ2-2; CDR3nt: TGTGCCAGCAGCACCCCAACGACAGGGATAGGGAGCACCGGGGAGCTGTTTTTT; CDR3aa: CASSTPTTGIGSTGELFF
d_gene: TRBD2; v_gene: TRBV7-2; abundance: -; j_gene: TRBJ2-1; CDR3nt: TGTGCCAGCAGCTCTAGCGGGAGGGCCTTCAATGAGCAGTTCTTC; CDR3aa: CASSSSGRAFNEQFF
d_gene: TRBD1; v_gene: TRBV13; abundance: -; j_gene: TRBJ2-1; CDR3nt: TGTGCCAGCAGCCCGGTGGGACAGGGGGGCAGTGAGCAGTTCTTC; CDR3aa: CASSPVGQGGSEQFF
d_gene: TRBD2; v_gene: TRBV9; abundance: once; j_gene: TRBJ2-3; CDR3nt: TGTGCCAGCAGCCGAGAAGCGGGATGGGCAGATACGCAGTATTTT; CDR3aa: CASSREAGWADTQYF
d_gene: -; v_gene: TRBV7-9; abundance: -; j_gene: TRBJ1-1; CDR3nt: TGTGCCAGCAACGACAGGAGGACTGAAGCTTTCTTT; CDR3aa: CASNDRRTEAFF
d_gene: TRBD1; v_gene: TRBV15; abundance: -; j_gene: TRBJ1-1; CDR3nt: TGTGCCACCAGCAGAGGTGGGACAGGGAACACTGAAGCTTTCTTT; CDR3aa: CATSRGGTGNTEAFF
d_gene: TRBD1; v_gene: TRBV29-1; abundance: -; j_gene: TRBJ2-7; CDR3nt: TGCAGCGTTGGGACAGGAGAATCCTACGAGCAGTACTTC; CDR3aa: CSVGTGESYEQYF
d_gene: TRBD2; v_gene: TRBV19; abundance: -; j_gene: TRBJ2-1; CDR3nt: TGTGCCAGTAGTATCCTAGCGGGAACCTACAATGAGCAGTTCTTC; CDR3aa: CASSILAGTYNEQFF
d_gene: -; v_gene: TRBV6-5; abundance: -; j_gene: TRBJ1-2; CDR3nt: TGTGCCAGCAGTTATGGGGGGAGTCTTAGCTACACCTTC; CDR3aa: CASSYGGSLSYTF